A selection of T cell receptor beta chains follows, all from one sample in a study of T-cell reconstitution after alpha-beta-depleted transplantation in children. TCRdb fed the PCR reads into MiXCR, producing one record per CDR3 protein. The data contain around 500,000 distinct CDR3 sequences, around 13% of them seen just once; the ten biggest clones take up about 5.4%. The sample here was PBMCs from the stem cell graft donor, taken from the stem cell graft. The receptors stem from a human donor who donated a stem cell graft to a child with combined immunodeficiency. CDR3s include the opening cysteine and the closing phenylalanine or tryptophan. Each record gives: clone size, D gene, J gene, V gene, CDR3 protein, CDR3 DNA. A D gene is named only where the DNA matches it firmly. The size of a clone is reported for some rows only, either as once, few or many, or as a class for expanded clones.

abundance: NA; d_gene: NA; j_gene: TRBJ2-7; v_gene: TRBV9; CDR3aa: CASSVAGGLEQYF; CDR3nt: TGTGCCAGCAGCGTAGCTGGGGGGCTCGAGCAGTACTTC
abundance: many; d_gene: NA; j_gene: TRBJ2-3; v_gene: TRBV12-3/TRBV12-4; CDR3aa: CASSFSFGGPDTQYF; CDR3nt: TGTGCCAGCAGTTTCTCTTTCGGGGGGCCGGATACGCAGTATTTT
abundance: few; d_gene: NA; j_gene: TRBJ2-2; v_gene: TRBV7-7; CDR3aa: CASSFLRDTGELFF; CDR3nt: TGTGCCAGCAGCTTTCTTAGGGACACCGGGGAGCTGTTTTTT
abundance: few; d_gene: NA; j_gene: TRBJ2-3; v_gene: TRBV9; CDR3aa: CASSSLLGADTQYF; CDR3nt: TGTGCCAGCAGCTCACTCCTCGGGGCAGATACGCAGTATTTT
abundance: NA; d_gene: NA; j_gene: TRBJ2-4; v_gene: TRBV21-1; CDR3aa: CASSIEGDSKESKNIQYF; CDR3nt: TGTGCCAGCAGCATAGAGGGGGACAGTAAAGAGTCCAAAAACATTCAGTACTTC
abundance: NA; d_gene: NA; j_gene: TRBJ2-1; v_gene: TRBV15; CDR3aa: CATSSVSSVYNEQFF; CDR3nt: TGTGCCACCAGCAGCGTCTCTAGCGTCTACAATGAGCAGTTCTTC
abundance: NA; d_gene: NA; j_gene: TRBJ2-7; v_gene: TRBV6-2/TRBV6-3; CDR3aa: CASINGPVRYEQYF; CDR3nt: TGTGCCAGCATAAATGGACCGGTACGATACGAGCAGTACTTC
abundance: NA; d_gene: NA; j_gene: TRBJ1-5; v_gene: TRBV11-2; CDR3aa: CASSLSYRAEAPQHF; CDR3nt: TGTGCCAGCAGCTTGTCATACCGGGCGGAGGCGCCCCAGCATTTT
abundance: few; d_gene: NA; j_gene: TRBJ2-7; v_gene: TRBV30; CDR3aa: CAWADDSNPSYEQYF; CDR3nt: TGTGCCTGGGCCGACGACTCCAACCCCTCCTACGAGCAGTACTTC
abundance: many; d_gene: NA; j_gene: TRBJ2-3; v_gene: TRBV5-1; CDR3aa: CASSDPLSGYTQYF; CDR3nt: TGCGCCAGCAGCGATCCCCTTAGCGGCTATACGCAGTATTTT